A single sample is the source of the 32 T cell receptor beta chains below, sequenced in a study of blood T cell repertoires in COVID-19. Using immunoSEQ multiplex PCR, the repertoire was profiled, and TCRdb retains in-frame clones only, with some absent. Of about 200,000 clones in the sample, roughly 80% are singletons; the top ten hold around 5.4%. Source material: peripheral blood. Source of these receptors: a woman aged 70-85 years with acute or convalescent COVID-19.

The J gene is TRBJ1-3, the V gene TRBV3-1 (or the pseudogene TRBV3-2), with D maybe TRBD1 (5 bases). Germline CDR1 and CDR2: LGHDT and YNNKEL (reference sequence). This CDR3 spans 15 amino acids. Deletions cut 0 bases from V and 2 bases from J, with 8 bases between. This CDR3 is CASSQDRAPGNTIYF. The DNA of the CDR3 is TGTGCCAGCAGCCAAGACAGGGCCCCTGGAAACACCATATATTTT.

The chain carries TRBV11-3 and TRBJ2-3; 7 bases line up with TRBD2. The germline CDR1 and CDR2 sequences are SGHNT and YENEEA. Trimming at V came to 2 bases and at J to 4 bases, leaving 3 bases not matched to a gene. The CDR3 is made up of 14 amino acids. The CDR3 spells CASSLTRGADTQYF. CDR3 DNA sequence: TGTGCCAGCAGCTTAACCCGGGGGGCAGATACGCAGTATTTT.

The chain links TRBV9 to TRBJ2-3; TRBD2 agrees at 12 bases. V lost 0 bases, J lost 6 bases, and 2 bases stayed unmatched. This CDR3 has 15 amino acids. Looked up from germline, CDR1 is SGDLS and CDR2 is YYNGEE. The CDR3, as DNA: TGTGCCAGCAGCGTAGGACTAGCGGGAGAGGATACGCAGTATTTT. Its translation is CASSVGLAGEDTQYF.

This clone was seen at least ten times. The chain links TRBV27 to TRBJ1-1, with D possibly TRBD1 on 5 matching bases. With 7 bases removed from V and 4 bases from J, the gap between germline ends came to 13 bases. The CDR3 runs to 13 residues. Germline CDR1 MNHEY, CDR2 SMNVEV (reference sequence). The CDR3: CASKFTGGTEAFF. The CDR3 region has the DNA TGTGCCAGCAAATTTACAGGCGGCACTGAAGCTTTCTTT.

This chain joins TRBV6-5 and TRBJ2-2, with TRBD2 identical over 11 bases. V shed 6 bases, J shed 2 bases, and the junction held 2 bases outside the gene matches. Germline V gene lookup returns CDR1 MNHEY and CDR2 SVGAGI. The CDR3 loop spans 15 amino acids. The CDR3 bases are TGTGCCAGCAGCCTAGCGGGAGGAAACACCGGGGAGCTGTTTTTT. Its protein product is CASSLAGGNTGELFF.

The chain uses TRBV28 and TRBJ2-1; TRBD1 is a possible D gene (6 bases). This CDR3 region has 14 residues. Trimming pared 6 bases from V and 2 bases from J, leaving 11 bases between. Germline values: CDR1 MDHEN, CDR2 SYDVKM. CDR3 in amino acids: CASRNRDTYNEQFF. In nucleotides, the CDR3 is TGTGCCAGCAGGAACCGGGACACCTACAATGAGCAGTTCTTC.

V is TRBV28 and J is TRBJ1-1; D gene unclear. Germline values: CDR1 MDHEN, CDR2 SYDVKM. This CDR3 region has 11 residues. V lost 6 bases, J lost 7 bases, and 9 bases lay in between. This chain's CDR3 is CASSSRFEAFF. CDR3 in DNA: TGTGCCAGCAGCTCTCGGTTTGAAGCTTTCTTT.

This chain links TRBV5-1 with TRBJ2-2, with TRBD1 matching over 8 bases. Germline assignment: CDR1 SGHRS and CDR2 YFSETQ. CDR3 length equals 15 residues. With 7 bases clipped from V and 4 bases from J, the junction kept 9 bases outside the gene matches. Here the CDR3 DNA reads TGCGCCAGCTCCGGACAGGGCGTTGGCACCGGGGAGCTGTTTTTT. As protein: CASSGQGVGTGELFF. The full variable domain, its missing parts supplied by reference TRBV5-1 and TRBJ2-2, is KAGVTQTPRYLIKTRGQQVTLSCSPISGHRSVSWYQQTPGQGLQFLFEYFSETQRNKGNFPGRFSGRQFSNSRSEMNVSTLELGDSALYLCASSGQGVGTGELFFGEGSRLTVL.

The genes are TRBV7-8 and TRBJ2-2; 9 bases line up with TRBD1. Germline V gene lookup returns CDR1 SGHVS and CDR2 FQNEAQ. Germline trimming cut 1 base from V and 1 base from J; bases unmatched to any gene: 1. The CDR3 sequence is 16 residues long. Written as DNA, the CDR3 is TGTGCCAGCAGCTTAGTGACAGGGGGGAACACCGGGGAGCTGTTTTTT. Its translation: CASSLVTGGNTGELFF.

The V gene is TRBV5-4, the J gene TRBJ2-1; 11 nucleotides agree with TRBD2. The CDR3 is 14 amino acids. Germline V gene sequence: CDR1 SGHNT, CDR2 YYREEE (reference sequence). V lost 4 bases and J lost 8; bases outside the gene matches: 5. CDR3 in amino acids: CASSAPGLADEQFF. CDR3 DNA: TGTGCCAGCAGCGCCCCGGGACTAGCGGATGAGCAGTTCTTC.

The V call is TRBV11-2, the J call TRBJ1-6; a weak D match, TRBD1 (5 bases). Germline V gene data show CDR1 as SGHAT and CDR2 as FQNNGV. The CDR3 has 16 residues. Between the trimmed V and J ends, which lost 3 bases and 5 bases, there was a span of 14 bases. The CDR3 sequence is CASSFRGTSDNSPLHF. Written as DNA, the CDR3 is TGTGCCAGCAGCTTTAGGGGTACCAGCGATAATTCACCCCTCCACTTT.

In the case of this clone: A read error may produce the germline difference seen at one junction end. The V call is TRBV23-1, the J call TRBJ2-6; D possibly corresponds to TRBD1 (5 bases). Being an ORF, TRBV23-1 has a function that is uncertain. The CDR3 has 19 residues. DNA for the CDR3: TGCGCCAGCAGTCAATCGTTCACGCAGGTTAGCACTGGGGCCAACGTCCTAACTTTC. Protein sequence: CASSQSFTQVSTGANVLTF.

The chain employs TRBV12-5 and TRBJ2-7, with TRBD1 identical over 7 bases. The CDR3 extends over 15 amino acids. J gave up 4 bases and V 2 bases, and 8 bases lay outside the gene matches. The germline CDR1 and CDR2 sequences are LGHNT and FRNRAP. The CDR3 DNA follows: TGTGCTAGTGGTTTGCCGCCGGGACAGCTGTACGAGCAGTACTTC. Translating gives CASGLPPGQLYEQYF. Variable domain in full (rest from reference TRBV12-5 and TRBJ2-7): DARVTQTPRHKVTEMGQEVTMRCQPILGHNTVFWYRQTMMQGLELLAYFRNRAPLDDSGMPKDRFSAEMPDATLATLKIQPSEPRDSAVYFCASGLPPGQLYEQYFGPGTRLTVT.

The chain is built from TRBV28 and TRBJ1-6, with a weak D call TRBD1 (5 bases). V lost 8 bases, J lost 10 bases, and 18 bases lay in between. Per the germline V gene, CDR1 is MDHEN and CDR2 is SYDVKM. This CDR3 comprises 14 residues. The CDR3 protein is CASHQGGTQSPLHF. The DNA for the CDR3 is TGTGCCAGCCATCAGGGAGGAACCCAATCACCCCTCCACTTT. The entire variable domain, with the rest obtained from reference TRBV28 and TRBJ1-6, is as follows: DVKVTQSSRYLVKRTGEKVFLECVQDMDHENMFWYRQDPGLGLRLIYFSYDVKMKEKGDIPEGYSVSREKKERFSLILESASTNQTSMYLCASHQGGTQSPLHFGNGTRLTVT.

This clone was found a few times. The chain combines TRBV30 with TRBJ1-2; D uncertain. This CDR3 has 11 residues. Germline CDR1 GTSNPN, CDR2 SVGIG (reference sequence). The V end was cut by 2 bases, the J end by 8 bases, with 9 bases between. CDR3 region: CAWSPSFGYTF. The CDR3 DNA sequence: TGTGCCTGGAGTCCGAGTTTCGGCTACACCTTC.

This sequence joins TRBV5-1 and TRBJ2-2; 10 bases align to TRBD2. Germline CDR1 is SGHRS and CDR2 is YFSETQ. There are 16 residues in the CDR3. V shed 0 bases and J 4 bases; nucleotides not matched to a gene: 3. CDR3: CASSLAIAGGTGELFF. For the CDR3, the DNA is TGCGCCAGCAGCTTGGCGATAGCGGGAGGCACCGGGGAGCTGTTTTTT.

This rearrangement joins TRBV29-1 to TRBJ2-3; TRBD1 is a possible D gene (5 bases). Germline V gives CDR1 SQVTM, CDR2 ANQGSEA. V lost 0 bases and J 0 bases, leaving 13 bases between the germline ends. This CDR3 region has 16 residues. The CDR3: CSVEDLGQISTDTQYF. CDR3 in DNA: TGCAGCGTTGAAGATCTTGGACAAATAAGCACAGATACGCAGTATTTT.

The chain recombines TRBV3-1 (or the pseudogene TRBV3-2) with TRBJ2-1, with 8 positions matching TRBD2. The trim removed 5 bases at V and 6 bases at J, leaving 12 bases unmatched. From germline, CDR1 is LGHDT and CDR2 YNNKEL (reference sequence). The CDR3 covers 16 residues. The CDR3 loop is CASSSERTSLSNEQFF. The CDR3 DNA reads TGTGCCAGCAGCTCTGAACGGACTAGCTTGTCCAATGAGCAGTTCTTC.

The chain has TRBV5-8 and TRBJ1-4; D perhaps matches TRBD1 (5 bases). This CDR3 has 14 residues. Germline values: CDR1 SGHTS, CDR2 YDEGEE. With 0 bases removed from V and 8 bases from J, the gap between germline ends came to 11 bases. The CDR3 sequence is CASSLDRAGEKLFF. The CDR3 nucleotides are TGTGCCAGCAGCTTGGATCGCGCAGGGGAAAAACTGTTTTTT.

The gene calls are TRBV6-5 and TRBJ2-1; TRBD2 might be the D (6 bases). This CDR3 comprises 15 residues. Germline values: CDR1 MNHEY, CDR2 SVGAGI. V lost 7 bases and J lost 2, with 15 bases in between. The CDR3 DNA sequence: TGTGCCAGCACTCGGCCTGGAGGGGCCTACAATGAGCAGTTCTTC. Protein product: CASTRPGGAYNEQFF.

This clone was counted once. The chain is built from TRBV7-9 and TRBJ2-3; 9 nucleotides match TRBD2. After removal of 2 bases from V and 6 bases from J, the junction contained 6 bases not matched to a gene. Looked up from germline, CDR1 is SEHNR and CDR2 is FQNEAQ (reference sequence). CDR3 length: 15 amino acids. The DNA of the CDR3 is TGTGCCAGCAGCTTACCCAGGCGGGAGGGTGATACGCAGTATTTT. Its protein product is CASSLPRREGDTQYF.

The V and J genes are TRBV30 and TRBJ1-1; D might be TRBD1 (6 bases). V was shortened by 0 bases and J by 7 bases, with 12 bases between the two germline ends. This CDR3 spans 13 amino acids. Germline assignment: CDR1 GTSNPN and CDR2 SVGIG (reference sequence). The CDR3 here is CAWSVGAGSEAFF. DNA of the CDR3: TGTGCCTGGAGTGTGGGGGCAGGAAGTGAAGCTTTCTTT. Complete variable domain (other parts from reference TRBV30 and TRBJ1-1): SQTIHQWPATLVQPVGSPLSLECTVEGTSNPNLYWYRQAAGRGLQLLFYSVGIGQISSEVPQNLSASRPQDRQFILSSKKLLLSDSGFYLCAWSVGAGSEAFFGQGTRLTVV.

The V and J genes are TRBV27 and TRBJ1-3, with 10 positions matching TRBD1. This CDR3 is 15 amino acids long. J gave up 3 bases and V 6 bases, and 5 bases lay outside the gene matches. Germline CDR1 reads MNHEY; CDR2 reads SMNVEV (reference sequence). The CDR3 region is CASRGQGTGGNTIYF. The CDR3 DNA reads TGTGCCAGCAGGGGACAGGGGACAGGTGGAAACACCATATATTTT.

The CDR3 loop is CASSTQLANEQFF. CDR3 coding DNA: TGTGCCAGTAGTACCCAACTAGCGAATGAGCAGTTCTTC. The rearrangement links TRBV19 to TRBJ2-1, with 7 bases that match TRBD2. Germline trimming cut 4 bases from V and 7 bases from J; bases unmatched to any gene: 4. The CDR3 has 13 residues. Germline-derived CDR1 and CDR2 are LNHDA and SQIVND (reference sequence).

The chain uses TRBV6-5 and TRBJ2-7; 13 bases line up with TRBD2. The CDR3 is 14 residues long. V was pared by 6 bases and J by 3 bases, with 2 bases of the junction left unmatched. CDR1 MNHEY and CDR2 SVGAGI come from the germline V gene. The chain's CDR3 is CASSRTSGSYEQYF. CDR3 DNA: TGTGCCAGCAGCAGGACTAGCGGGAGCTACGAGCAGTACTTC.

The chain carries TRBV28 and TRBJ1-2; TRBD1 matches 7 bases. This CDR3 is built from 13 residues. Losses at the gene ends were 10 bases for V and 0 bases for J; bases not matched to a gene: 5. Germline V gene data show CDR1 as MDHEN and CDR2 as SYDVKM. CDR3 protein: CAITTGTNYGYTF. Written as DNA, the CDR3 is TGTGCCATTACGACAGGGACTAACTATGGCTACACCTTC.

This clone has just a few counts. The V gene is TRBV2, the J gene TRBJ1-1; D unresolved. The V end lost 8 bases, the J end lost 0 bases, and 7 bases lay between the germline ends. The CDR3 spans 12 residues. In germline, CDR1 is SNHLY, CDR2 FYNNEI. CDR3 sequence: CASPRMNTEAFF. Written as DNA, the CDR3 is TGTGCCAGCCCCAGGATGAACACTGAAGCTTTCTTT.

The chain employs TRBV2 and TRBJ2-2; tentatively, D is TRBD1 (5 bases). There are 15 residues in the CDR3. Germline V gene sequence: CDR1 SNHLY, CDR2 FYNNEI. V gave up 6 bases and J gave up 5 bases, with 16 bases separating them. The CDR3 DNA is TGTGCCAGCAGCATCGACAGCGCCGGGACCGGGGAGCTGTTTTTT. Protein sequence: CASSIDSAGTGELFF.

The chain carries TRBV7-2 and TRBJ2-1; no clear D. Trimming took off 5 bases at V and 6 bases at J, with 17 bases between the two ends. CDR3 size: 15 residues. Germline V lookup: CDR1 SGHTA, CDR2 FQGNSA. CDR3 loop: CASSPPRTLLNEQFF. The CDR3, as DNA: TGTGCCAGCAGCCCCCCCCGAACTCTCCTCAATGAGCAGTTCTTC.

V and J are TRBV28 and TRBJ2-1; TRBD2 matches at 10 bases. Per germline, CDR1 MDHEN and CDR2 SYDVKM. With V trimmed by 3 bases and J by 3 bases, 2 bases remained unmatched. This CDR3 spans 15 amino acids. DNA of the CDR3: TGTGCCAGCAGTTTCCCTAGCGGGAGCTACAATGAGCAGTTCTTC. Translation: CASSFPSGSYNEQFF.

The chain joins TRBV19 to TRBJ2-6; D is perhaps TRBD1 (6 bases). CDR1 is LNHDA and CDR2 is SQIVND in the germline V gene (reference sequence). V was shortened by 4 bases and J by 0 bases, with 16 bases between the two germline ends. The CDR3 runs 18 residues. CDR3 nucleotide sequence: TGTGCCAGTAGTAGAGGACAGTTCCTTAACTCTGGGGCCAACGTCCTGACTTTC. Its protein product is CASSRGQFLNSGANVLTF.

This clone was recorded a few times. This chain connects TRBV21-1 to TRBJ2-7; the table assigns TRBD1, which was not confirmed against the DNA. TRBV21-1 is described as a pseudogene. The CDR3 length is 16 residues. The CDR3 sequence is CASSKAPQGVIHEQYF. CDR3 in DNA: TGTGCCAGCAGCAAAGCCCCTCAGGGGGTTATCCACGAGCAGTACTTC.